Listed below are T cell receptor beta chains from one sample, sequenced in a study of T cells in Graves' hyperthyroidism and ophthalmopathy. From the multiplex PCR reads, TCRdb called clonotypes with MiXCR, one entry per CDR3 protein. The sample includes hundreds of thousands of distinct CDR3 sequences, 12% to 15% of them seen just once. Sequencing used blood. Receptor source: a woman aged 18-30 years with Graves' hyperthyroidism. Both conserved end residues are part of each CDR3. A D gene is named only where the DNA matches it firmly. Clone sizes are given selectively: once, few, many, or a class where the clone is expanded.

d_gene	abundance	v_gene	j_gene	CDR3nt	CDR3aa
-	-	TRBV7-9	TRBJ1-1	TGTGCCAGCAGCTTAGTGAGGGTAGGTACAGAGAACACTGAAGCTTTCTTT	CASSLVRVGTENTEAFF
-	many	TRBV11-2	TRBJ2-3	TGTGCCAGCAGGGGGACCGGCACAGATACGCAGTATTTT	CASRGTGTDTQYF
TRBD2	-	TRBV29-1	TRBJ2-3	TGCAGCGTTGGTTTGCGGGAGTTGACAGATACGCAGTATTTT	CSVGLRELTDTQYF
TRBD1	-	TRBV20-1	TRBJ1-2	TGCAGTGCTAGAGTATCAACAGGGGCGCTGAGCTACACCTTC	CSARVSTGALSYTF
-	-	TRBV15	TRBJ1-6	TGTGCCACCAGCTCTGGGGGGAGGCTTTCACCCCTCCACTTT	CATSSGGRLSPLHF
-	many	TRBV2	TRBJ1-2	TGTGCCACCCAATCCGAGGGAATTGGCTACACCTTC	CATQSEGIGYTF
-	many	TRBV28	TRBJ1-5	TGTGCCAGCAGTCCACCAGTAAGTCAGCCCCAGCATTTT	CASSPPVSQPQHF
-	few	TRBV28	TRBJ2-7	TGTGCCAGCAGTCCGTCAATAGAGCAGTACTTC	CASSPSIEQYF
-	many	TRBV28	TRBJ1-4	TGTGCCAGCGGCCCCGCAACTAATGAAAAACTGTTTTTT	CASGPATNEKLFF
-	many	TRBV4-1	TRBJ1-1	TGCGCCAGCAGCCAAGATCCCCGGACAGTCCTGGGGTACACTGAAGCTTTCTTT	CASSQDPRTVLGYTEAFF
-	many	TRBV11-3	TRBJ2-4	TGTGCCGTCAGGGCGGGTGAGGTGGCCAAAAACATTCAGTACTTC	CAVRAGEVAKNIQYF
TRBD1	many	TRBV7-8	TRBJ2-7	TGTGCCAGCAGCCCGAAGGGACAGATCTCCTACGAGCAGTACTTC	CASSPKGQISYEQYF
-	many	TRBV2	TRBJ1-2	TGTGCCAGCAGCCTCCTGAGGGACTCTTTAAATGGCTACACCTTC	CASSLLRDSLNGYTF
-	once	TRBV19	TRBJ2-1	TGTGCCAGTAGTATTCTGCGACAGCCATGGTATGAGCAGTTCTTC	CASSILRQPWYEQFF
-	few	TRBV6-5	TRBJ2-3	TGTGCCAGCAGTTACAGGGCACCGAACACAGATACGCAGTATTTT	CASSYRAPNTDTQYF
-	-	TRBV18	TRBJ1-4	TGTGCCAGCTCACCGAGACAGTCAACTAATGAAAAACTGTTTTTT	CASSPRQSTNEKLFF
TRBD2	-	TRBV7-6	TRBJ2-7	TGTGCCAGCAGCCGGGTAGCGGGAGGAAAAACCTACGAGCAGTACTTC	CASSRVAGGKTYEQYF
-	many	TRBV30	TRBJ1-6	TGTGCCGGGACCGCGGGGCTACGTTCACCCCTCCACTTT	CAGTAGLRSPLHF